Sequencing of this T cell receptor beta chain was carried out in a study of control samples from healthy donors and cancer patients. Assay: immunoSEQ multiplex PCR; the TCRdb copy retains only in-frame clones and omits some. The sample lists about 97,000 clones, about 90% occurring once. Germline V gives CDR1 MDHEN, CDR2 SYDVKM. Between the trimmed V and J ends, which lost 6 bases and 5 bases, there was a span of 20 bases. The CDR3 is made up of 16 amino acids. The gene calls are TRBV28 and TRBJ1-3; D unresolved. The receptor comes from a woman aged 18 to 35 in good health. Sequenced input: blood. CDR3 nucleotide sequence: TGTGCCAGCAGCCTGCGAGCGCGAGCCGTTAGAAACACCATATATTTT. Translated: CASSLRARAVRNTIYF.